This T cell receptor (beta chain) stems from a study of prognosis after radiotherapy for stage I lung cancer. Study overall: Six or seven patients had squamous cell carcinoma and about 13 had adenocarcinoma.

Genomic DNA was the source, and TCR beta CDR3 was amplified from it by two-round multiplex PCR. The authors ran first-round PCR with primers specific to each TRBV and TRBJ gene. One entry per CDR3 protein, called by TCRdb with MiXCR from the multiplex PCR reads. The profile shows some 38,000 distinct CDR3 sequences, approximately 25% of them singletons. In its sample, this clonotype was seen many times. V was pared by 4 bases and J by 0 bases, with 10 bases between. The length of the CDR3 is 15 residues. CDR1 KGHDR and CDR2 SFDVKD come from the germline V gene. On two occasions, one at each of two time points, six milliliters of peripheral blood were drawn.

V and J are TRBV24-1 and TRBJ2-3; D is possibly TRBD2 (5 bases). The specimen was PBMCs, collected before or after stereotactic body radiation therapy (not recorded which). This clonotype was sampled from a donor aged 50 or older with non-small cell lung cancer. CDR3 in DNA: TGTGCCACCAGTGACGGGCGGGCTAGCACAGATACGCAGTATTTT. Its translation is CATSDGRASTDTQYF.